Below, one T cell receptor (beta chain) is given with its context. The protocol was immunoSEQ multiplex PCR, while the TCRdb copy is restricted to in-frame clones and leaves out a portion. There are 45,000 to 55,000 clones in the sample; around 90% occur only once, and roughly 1.2% lies in the top ten. Germline loops: CDR1 SGHTA, CDR2 FQGNSA. The CDR3 runs 13 residues. The V gene lost 5 bases and the J gene lost 2 bases, with 10 bases spanning the gap. The data originate from a study of T cell changes during pregnancy in multiple sclerosis. The receptor was isolated from a female donor with multiple sclerosis, enrolled in a pregnancy study. This chain joins TRBV7-2 and TRBJ2-7, with unresolved D. This sample comprised CD4+ T cells from peripheral blood mononuclear cells, obtained in the second trimester of pregnancy. The DNA of the CDR3 is TGTGCCAGCAGCCCCCCCCCAGCCTACGAGCAGTACTTC. It codes for CASSPPPAYEQYF.